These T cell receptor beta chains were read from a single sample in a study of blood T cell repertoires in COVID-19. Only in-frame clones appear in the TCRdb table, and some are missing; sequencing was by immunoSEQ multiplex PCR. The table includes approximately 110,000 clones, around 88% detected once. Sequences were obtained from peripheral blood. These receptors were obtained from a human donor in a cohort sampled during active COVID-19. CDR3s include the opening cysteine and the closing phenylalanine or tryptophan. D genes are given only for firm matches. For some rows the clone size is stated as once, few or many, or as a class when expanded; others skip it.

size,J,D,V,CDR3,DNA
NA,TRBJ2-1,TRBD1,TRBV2,CASHRDSYNEQFF,TGTGCCAGCCACCGGGACAGCTACAATGAGCAGTTCTTC
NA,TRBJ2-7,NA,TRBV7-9,CASSLGRVSYEQYF,TGTGCCAGCAGCTTAGGCAGGGTTAGCTACGAGCAGTACTTC
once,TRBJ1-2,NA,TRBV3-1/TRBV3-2,CASSQELRGGGYTF,TGTGCCAGCAGCCAAGAGCTGAGGGGAGGTGGCTACACCTTC
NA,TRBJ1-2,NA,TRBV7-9,CASSPGTPEDGYTF,TGTGCCAGCAGCCCTGGGACACCGGAGGACGGCTACACCTTC
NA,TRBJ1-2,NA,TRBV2,CASSERETNYGYTF,TGTGCCAGCAGTGAGCGGGAGACAAACTATGGCTACACCTTC
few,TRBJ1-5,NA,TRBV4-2,CASSQDRDSGSNQPQHF,TGTGCCAGCAGCCAAGACAGAGACTCGGGGAGCAATCAGCCCCAGCATTTT
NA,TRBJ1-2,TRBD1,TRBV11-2,CASSLDRVVRGHYGYTF,TGTGCCAGCAGCTTAGATCGGGTTGTCAGGGGGCACTATGGCTACACCTTC
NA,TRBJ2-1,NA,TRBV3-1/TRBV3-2,CASSLTRNEQFF,TGTGCCAGCAGCCTGACGAGGAATGAGCAGTTCTTC
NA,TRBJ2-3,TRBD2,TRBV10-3,CAHQEKWGGDTQYF,TGTGCCCACCAGGAGAAATGGGGGGGAGATACGCAGTATTTT
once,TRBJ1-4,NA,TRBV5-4,CASSQAGHGSEKLFF,TGTGCCAGCAGCCAAGCGGGGCATGGGTCCGAAAAACTGTTTTTT
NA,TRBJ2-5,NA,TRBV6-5,CASARDQETQYF,TGTGCCAGCGCGCGGGACCAAGAGACCCAGTACTTC
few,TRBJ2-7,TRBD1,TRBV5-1,CASSWGTEGYEQYF,TGCGCCAGCAGCTGGGGGACAGAAGGCTACGAGCAGTACTTC
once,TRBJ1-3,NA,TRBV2,CASSGGRAGNTIYF,TGTGCCAGCAGTGGAGGCAGGGCAGGAAACACCATATATTTT
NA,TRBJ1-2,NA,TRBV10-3,CAISPSEYGYTF,TGTGCCATCAGCCCTTCGGAGTATGGCTACACCTTC
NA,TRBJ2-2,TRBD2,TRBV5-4,CASSWGLAGVNGELFF,TGTGCCAGCAGCTGGGGACTAGCGGGAGTAAACGGGGAGCTGTTTTTT
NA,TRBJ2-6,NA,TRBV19,CASSPEGGTSHYGANVLTF,TGTGCCAGTAGCCCGGAGGGGGGGACCTCCCATTACGGGGCCAACGTCCTGACTTTC
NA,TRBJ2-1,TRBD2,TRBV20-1,CSASILAGLNEQFF,TGCAGTGCTAGTATACTAGCGGGTTTGAATGAGCAGTTCTTC
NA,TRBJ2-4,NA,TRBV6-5,CASSSSAVGGGNIQYF,TGTGCCAGCAGTTCCTCGGCTGTGGGAGGTGGAAACATTCAGTACTTC
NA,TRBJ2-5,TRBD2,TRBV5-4,CASSKTRRGLADEETQYF,TGTGCCAGCAGCAAAACTCGACGGGGACTAGCGGACGAAGAGACCCAGTACTTC
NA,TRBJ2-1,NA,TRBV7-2,CASSLGLTGQFF,TGTGCCAGCAGCTTAGGTTTAACGGGGCAGTTCTTC
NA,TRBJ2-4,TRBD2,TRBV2,CASSEMLAVSTAKNIQYF,TGTGCCAGCAGTGAGATGCTAGCGGTATCTACGGCCAAAAACATTCAGTACTTC
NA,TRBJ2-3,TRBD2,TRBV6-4,CASSDSPVAGGVDTQYF,TGTGCCAGCAGTGACTCTCCCGTAGCGGGGGGGGTAGATACGCAGTATTTT
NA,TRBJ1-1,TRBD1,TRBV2,CASSRRRPGGGNTEAFF,TGTGCCAGCAGTAGGCGACGACCAGGGGGCGGAAACACTGAAGCTTTCTTT
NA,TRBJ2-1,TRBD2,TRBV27,CASSFRASGRVVDNEQFF,TGTGCCAGCAGTTTTCGGGCTAGCGGGAGGGTAGTGGACAATGAGCAGTTCTTC
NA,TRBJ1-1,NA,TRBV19,CASSILGSGNTEAFF,TGTGCCAGTAGTATACTCGGGAGTGGGAACACTGAAGCTTTCTTT
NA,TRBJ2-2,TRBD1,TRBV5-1,CASSTRTGNTGELFF,TGCGCCAGCAGCACCCGGACAGGGAACACCGGGGAGCTGTTTTTT
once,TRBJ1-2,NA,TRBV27,CASRAAGIWRATKGYTF,TGTGCCAGCAGGGCTGCCGGGATTTGGAGGGCTACTAAAGGCTACACCTTC
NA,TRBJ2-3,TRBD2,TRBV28,CASSSQGLARGTDTQYF,TGTGCCAGCAGTTCCCAAGGACTAGCGAGGGGTACAGATACGCAGTATTTT
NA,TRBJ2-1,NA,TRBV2,CASEPRPNEQFF,TGTGCCAGCGAGCCTAGGCCCAATGAGCAGTTCTTC
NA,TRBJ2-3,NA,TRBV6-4,CASSASPFTDTQYF,TGTGCCAGCAGTGCTTCCCCTTTCACAGATACGCAGTATTTT
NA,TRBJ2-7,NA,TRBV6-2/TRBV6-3,CASSYEFRGRRSLAIDEQYF,TGTGCCAGCAGTTACGAGTTCCGAGGGCGGAGGTCGTTGGCGATAGACGAGCAGTACTTC
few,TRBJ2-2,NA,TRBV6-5,CASSSRTKAGELFF,TGTGCCAGCAGTAGTAGGACAAAAGCCGGGGAGCTGTTTTTT
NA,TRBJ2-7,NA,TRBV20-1,CSARRGREQYF,TGCAGTGCTAGACGGGGGAGGGAGCAGTACTTC
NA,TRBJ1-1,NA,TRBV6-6,CASSYSTGAGTEAFF,TGTGCCAGCAGTTACTCGACGGGAGCCGGGACTGAAGCTTTCTTT
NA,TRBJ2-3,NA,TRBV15,CATSRGGREVVRDTQYF,TGTGCCACCAGCAGAGGTGGCAGGGAAGTGGTTAGAGATACGCAGTATTTT
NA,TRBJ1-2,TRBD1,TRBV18,CASSTNRGEGYTF,TGTGCCAGCTCAACGAACAGGGGCGAGGGGTACACCTTC
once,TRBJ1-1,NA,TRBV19,CASSIYAGTEAFF,TGTGCCAGTAGTATTTATGCGGGCACTGAAGCTTTCTTT
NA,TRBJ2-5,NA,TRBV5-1,CASSLTGRETQYF,TGCGCCAGCAGCTTGACGGGGAGGGAGACCCAGTACTTC
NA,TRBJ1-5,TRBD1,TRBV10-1,CARDRGGSISSNQPQHF,TGCGCCAGGGACAGGGGAGGATCTATATCCAGCAATCAGCCCCAGCATTTT
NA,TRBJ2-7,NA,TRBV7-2,CASSLVDWPSGEQYF,TGTGCCAGCAGCTTAGTCGACTGGCCGAGCGGCGAGCAGTACTTC
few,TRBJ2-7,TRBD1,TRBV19,CASSSYDRDHEQYF,TGTGCCAGTAGTAGCTATGACAGGGACCACGAGCAGTACTTC
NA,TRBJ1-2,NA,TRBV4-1,CASGRFGDGYTF,TGCGCCAGCGGGCGCTTCGGGGATGGCTACACCTTC
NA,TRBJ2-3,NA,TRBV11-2,CASSLRRGSSTDTQYF,TGTGCCAGCAGCTTAAGGAGGGGCTCTAGCACAGATACGCAGTATTTT
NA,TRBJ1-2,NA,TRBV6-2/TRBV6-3,CASSQGVGGNYGYTF,TGTGCCAGCAGTCAGGGAGTAGGAGGGAACTATGGCTACACCTTC
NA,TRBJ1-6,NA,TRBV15,CATSRDARSPLHF,TGTGCCACCAGCAGAGATGCGCGATCACCCCTCCACTTT
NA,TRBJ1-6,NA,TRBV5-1,CASSLVGSPLHF,TGCGCCAGCAGCTTGGTCGGTTCACCCCTCCACTTT
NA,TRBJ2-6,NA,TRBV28,CASSWSSGANVLTF,TGTGCCAGCAGTTGGAGCTCTGGGGCCAACGTCCTGACTTTC
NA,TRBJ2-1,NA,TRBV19,CASSIDKTVGPYNEQFF,TGTGCCAGTAGTATAGATAAAACAGTAGGCCCCTACAATGAGCAGTTCTTC
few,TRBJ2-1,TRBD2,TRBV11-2,CASSSPAGGQKNEQFF,TGTGCCAGCAGCTCACCAGCGGGAGGACAAAAAAATGAGCAGTTCTTC
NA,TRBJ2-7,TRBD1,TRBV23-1,CASSPPGTGSYEQYF,TGCGCCAGCAGTCCACCCGGGACAGGATCCTACGAGCAGTACTTC
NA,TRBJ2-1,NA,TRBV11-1,CASSLLRRIGYNEQFF,TGTGCCAGCAGCTTATTGCGAAGAATCGGGTACAATGAGCAGTTCTTC
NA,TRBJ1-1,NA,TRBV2,CASSEDSQAEAFF,TGTGCCAGCAGTGAAGACTCTCAGGCAGAAGCTTTCTTT
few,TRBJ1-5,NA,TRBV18,CASSPYGKEGNQPQHF,TGTGCCAGCTCACCGTACGGGAAAGAAGGCAATCAGCCCCAGCATTTT
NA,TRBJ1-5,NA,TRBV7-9,CASSLSPGPGQPQHF,TGTGCCAGCAGCTTATCCCCAGGGCCGGGTCAGCCCCAGCATTTT
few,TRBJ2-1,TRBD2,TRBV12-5,CASGLAPGTTYNEQFF,TGTGCTAGTGGTTTGGCCCCCGGGACTACCTACAATGAGCAGTTCTTC
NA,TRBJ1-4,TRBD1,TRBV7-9,CASSFSTGINEKLFF,TGTGCCAGCAGCTTCTCGACAGGGATTAATGAAAAACTGTTTTTT
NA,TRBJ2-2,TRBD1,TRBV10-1,CASSAYGTGTGAGELFF,TGCGCCAGCAGCGCATATGGGACAGGAACAGGAGCCGGGGAGCTGTTTTTT
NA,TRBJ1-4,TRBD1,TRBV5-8,CASSGTGTPTNEKLFF,TGTGCCAGCAGCGGGACAGGGACTCCAACTAATGAAAAACTGTTTTTT
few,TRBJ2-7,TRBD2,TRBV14,CASSQVMGSSGRQYF,TGTGCCAGCAGCCAAGTCATGGGTTCTAGCGGGAGGCAGTACTTC
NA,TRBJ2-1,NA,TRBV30,CAWTERGVGNEQFF,TGTGCCTGGACCGAGCGTGGCGTGGGCAATGAGCAGTTCTTC